This T cell receptor beta chain is drawn from a study of T-cell memory formation after mild COVID-19. Study background: Clustering of TCRs was largely donor specific.

This clonotype was picked up a small number of times. Antigen unknown. Whole-study results and caveats: In second-wave clones peaking day 37, SARS-CoV-2 specificity remained unconfirmed.

CDR1 is SEHNR and CDR2 is FQNEAQ in the germline V gene (reference sequence). Trimming cost V 2 bases and J 7 bases, with 11 bases left between them. The CDR3 runs to 13 residues. From the 5' RACE reads, TCRdb called clonotypes with MiXCR, one entry per CDR3 protein. The top ten hold more than 2% of the sample, which has 120,000 to 150,000 distinct CDR3 sequences, roughly 6.2% seen once. This clonotype originated in an adult woman who had mild COVID-19 (a few samples of this study predate the infection). Cell type and time point are not known. V is TRBV7-9 and J is TRBJ1-2; D unresolved. The source material was PBMCs or a T cell subset sorted from them (not recorded which). CDR3 DNA sequence: TGTGCCAGCAGCTTACGCAGGCTATCTGGCTACACCTTC. This codes for CASSLRRLSGYTF. The entire variable domain, with the rest obtained from reference TRBV7-9 and TRBJ1-2, is as follows: DTGVSQNPRHKITKRGQNVTFRCDPISEHNRLYWYRQTLGQGPEFLTYFQNEAQLEKSRLLSDRFSAERPKGSFSTLEIQRTEQGDSAMYLCASSLRRLSGYTFGSGTRLTVV.